A selection of T cell receptor beta chains follows, all from one sample in a study of blood T cell repertoires in COVID-19. Clones were read by immunoSEQ multiplex PCR, and TCRdb kept only the in-frame ones, dropping some. The sample carries over 90,000 clones, 84% recorded once. The source material was peripheral blood. The receptor set was obtained from a man aged 35 to 55 with active or convalescent COVID-19. Each CDR3 is given with its conserved first and last residue. The D gene is left open where the match is weak. Where a row states a size, it is once, few, many or the class of an expanded clone; other rows omit it.

D gene | clone size | J gene | V gene | CDR3 protein | CDR3 DNA
TRBD1 | . | TRBJ1-2 | TRBV18 | CASSPSRDRNYTF | TGTGCCAGCTCACCGTCCCGGGACAGGAACTACACCTTC
. | . | TRBJ2-1 | TRBV27 | CASSSGVLNEQFF | TGTGCCAGCAGTTCAGGGGTGCTCAATGAGCAGTTCTTC
. | . | TRBJ1-5 | TRBV19 | CASSMVGLSNQPQHF | TGTGCCAGTAGTATGGTGGGGCTAAGCAATCAGCCCCAGCATTTT
TRBD1 | . | TRBJ2-5 | TRBV11-3 | CASSLGQGQQETQYF | TGTGCCAGCAGCCTCGGACAGGGGCAGCAAGAGACCCAGTACTTC
TRBD1 | few | TRBJ1-1 | TRBV30 | CARRQGAAEAFF | TGTGCCAGAAGACAGGGGGCCGCTGAAGCTTTCTTT
TRBD2 | . | TRBJ2-5 | TRBV29-1 | CSVHSGVQSETQYF | TGCAGCGTGCATAGCGGGGTACAATCGGAGACCCAGTACTTC
. | . | TRBJ1-5 | TRBV4-2 | CASSQNRGIQPQHF | TGTGCCAGCAGCCAAAATAGGGGGATTCAGCCCCAGCATTTT
. | . | TRBJ1-6 | TRBV6-5 | CASSRVHANSPLHF | TGTGCCAGCTCCCGCGTGCATGCCAATTCACCCCTCCACTTT
TRBD1 | . | TRBJ1-1 | TRBV7-2 | CASSRQGVGTEAFF | TGTGCCAGCAGTAGACAGGGGGTCGGCACTGAAGCTTTCTTT
. | . | TRBJ1-2 | TRBV27 | CATGTTTNYGYTF | TGTGCCACCGGGACTACGACTAACTATGGCTACACCTTC
TRBD1 | once | TRBJ2-5 | TRBV6-1 | CASSDLTGYTQYF | TGTGCCAGCAGTGATCTGACAGGGTACACCCAGTACTTC
TRBD1 | . | TRBJ1-2 | TRBV5-1 | CASSGDRRNYGYTF | TGCGCCAGCAGTGGGGACAGGAGGAACTATGGCTACACCTTC
TRBD2 | . | TRBJ2-2 | TRBV18 | CASSPPSTSGKTGELFF | TGTGCCAGCTCACCGCCCTCGACTAGCGGAAAAACCGGGGAGCTGTTTTTT
. | . | TRBJ2-3 | TRBV5-1 | CASSLFASGTDTQYF | TGCGCCAGCAGCTTGTTCGCTAGCGGCACAGATACGCAGTATTTT
TRBD1 | . | TRBJ2-7 | TRBV10-3 | CAISPGTGGSAYEQYF | TGTGCCATCAGTCCCGGGACAGGGGGGTCCGCCTACGAGCAGTACTTC
TRBD2 | . | TRBJ2-7 | TRBV6-2/TRBV6-3 | CASSYSTSGGGYEQYF | TGTGCCAGCAGTTACTCGACTAGCGGGGGGGGATACGAGCAGTACTTC
TRBD2 | . | TRBJ2-1 | TRBV6-1 | CASSEWSGGAYEQFF | TGTGCCAGCAGTGAATGGAGCGGGGGGGCATATGAGCAGTTCTTC
. | . | TRBJ2-7 | TRBV10-3 | CAISESVGRGYEQYF | TGTGCCATCAGTGAGTCTGTAGGGAGGGGGTACGAGCAGTACTTC
TRBD2 | . | TRBJ2-2 | TRBV7-7 | CASRRMFGEGSGELFF | TGTGCCAGCAGACGGATGTTTGGGGAGGGTTCCGGGGAGCTGTTTTTT
. | . | TRBJ2-7 | TRBV27 | CASSFGPTTAEEQYF | TGTGCCAGCAGTTTTGGCCCAACTACTGCGGAGGAGCAGTACTTC
TRBD2 | few | TRBJ2-2 | TRBV2 | CASNFKRGVDTGELFF | TGTGCCAGCAATTTTAAGCGGGGGGTGGACACCGGGGAGCTGTTTTTT
. | . | TRBJ1-2 | TRBV2 | CASSLRRVDYGYTF | TGTGCCAGCAGTCTCCGCAGGGTGGACTATGGCTACACCTTC
. | . | TRBJ1-1 | TRBV29-1 | CSAEPGDTEAFF | TGCAGCGCGGAACCGGGGGACACTGAAGCTTTCTTT
TRBD1 | few | TRBJ2-7 | TRBV30 | CASRDSKKYEQYF | TGTGCCTCCCGGGACAGCAAAAAATACGAGCAGTACTTC
TRBD1 | . | TRBJ1-2 | TRBV2 | CASSDSRQGGYTF | TGTGCCAGCAGTGATTCACGACAGGGGGGCTACACCTTC
. | . | TRBJ1-4 | TRBV2 | CASSANRATNEKLFF | TGTGCCAGCAGTGCCAACAGGGCAACTAATGAAAAACTGTTTTTT
TRBD1 | . | TRBJ2-4 | TRBV6-6 | CASSPGQGLNIQYF | TGTGCCAGCAGCCCGGGACAGGGATTAAACATTCAGTACTTC
. | . | TRBJ2-5 | TRBV4-1 | CASSPEGAQRETQYF | TGCGCCAGCAGCCCGGAAGGGGCCCAAAGGGAGACCCAGTACTTC
. | once | TRBJ1-3 | TRBV2 | CASSPQASSGNTIYF | TGTGCCAGCAGTCCACAGGCCTCCTCTGGAAACACCATATATTTT
. | . | TRBJ1-2 | TRBV27 | CASSSPRDGNYGYTF | TGTGCCAGCAGTTCCCCACGCGACGGGAACTATGGCTACACCTTC
TRBD1 | . | TRBJ2-3 | TRBV7-3 | CASSPSGGTDTQYF | TGTGCCAGCAGCCCATCAGGGGGAACAGATACGCAGTATTTT
. | . | TRBJ1-1 | TRBV18 | CASSPSGHRNTEAFF | TGTGCCAGCTCACCATCGGGACACCGGAACACTGAAGCTTTCTTT
. | . | TRBJ1-2 | TRBV12-3/TRBV12-4 | CASSQALLYTF | TGTGCCAGCAGCCAGGCTTTGCTCTACACCTTC
. | . | TRBJ2-5 | TRBV5-4 | CASSFPDGETQYF | TGTGCCAGCAGCTTCCCCGACGGGGAGACCCAGTACTTC
. | . | TRBJ2-3 | TRBV6-2/TRBV6-3 | CASSYLGDFTDTQYF | TGTGCCAGCAGTTACTTGGGGGACTTCACAGATACGCAGTATTTT
. | . | TRBJ1-5 | TRBV6-6 | CASSLDRPQPQHF | TGTGCCAGCAGTTTGGACAGACCCCAGCCCCAGCATTTT
. | once | TRBJ1-1 | TRBV7-9 | CATGNPVEAFF | TGTGCCACCGGGAACCCCGTTGAAGCTTTCTTT
. | . | TRBJ1-1 | TRBV6-5 | CAAQSAGVNTEAFF | TGTGCCGCCCAATCTGCAGGGGTGAACACTGAAGCTTTCTTT
TRBD1 | . | TRBJ1-2 | TRBV9 | CASSAGQGIYGYTF | TGTGCCAGCAGCGCGGGACAGGGGATCTATGGCTACACCTTC
TRBD1 | . | TRBJ1-6 | TRBV6-5 | CAIGQGYNSPLHF | TGTGCCATAGGACAGGGGTATAATTCACCCCTCCACTTT
. | . | TRBJ2-7 | TRBV12-3/TRBV12-4 | CASRTEGPEQYF | TGTGCCAGCAGGACGGAGGGGCCCGAGCAGTACTTC
. | . | TRBJ1-2 | TRBV19 | CASTTTRNYGYTF | TGTGCCAGTACTACGACAAGAAACTATGGCTACACCTTC
. | . | TRBJ2-2 | TRBV5-6 | CASSLSGLSTGELFF | TGTGCCAGCAGCTTGTCGGGACTGAGCACCGGGGAGCTGTTTTTT
. | few | TRBJ1-1 | TRBV16 | CASSPRGGKNTEAFF | TGTGCCAGCAGCCCTCGTGGGGGGAAAAACACTGAAGCTTTCTTT
. | . | TRBJ1-1 | TRBV7-2 | CASSNPGGGDTEAFF | TGTGCCAGCAGTAATCCCGGGGGTGGGGACACTGAAGCTTTCTTT
TRBD2 | once | TRBJ2-1 | TRBV4-2 | CASSQELAGAYNEQFF | TGTGCCAGCAGCCAAGAGCTAGCGGGGGCCTACAATGAGCAGTTCTTC
. | once | TRBJ2-4 | TRBV7-2 | CASRSTAVRRAKNIQYF | TGTGCCAGCAGGTCCACGGCGGTTAGGAGGGCCAAAAACATTCAGTACTTC
TRBD1 | . | TRBJ2-1 | TRBV10-3 | CAMKGTGDNEQFF | TGTGCCATGAAGGGGACAGGGGATAATGAGCAGTTCTTC
TRBD1 | . | TRBJ2-3 | TRBV30 | CAWYQGAGTDTQYF | TGTGCCTGGTACCAGGGGGCAGGGACAGATACGCAGTATTTT
TRBD1 | . | TRBJ1-1 | TRBV5-1 | CASRTGMGTEAFF | TGCGCCAGTAGGACAGGGATGGGAACTGAAGCTTTCTTT
TRBD2 | . | TRBJ2-1 | TRBV5-1 | CASMTSGYNEQFF | TGCGCCAGCATGACTAGCGGCTACAATGAGCAGTTCTTC
TRBD1 | . | TRBJ2-7 | TRBV6-5 | CASSAPGQGAYEQYF | TGTGCCAGCAGCGCTCCGGGACAGGGGGCTTACGAGCAGTACTTC
. | . | TRBJ2-5 | TRBV20-1 | CSSLQGETQYF | TGCAGTTCCCTCCAGGGGGAGACCCAGTACTTC
. | . | TRBJ1-2 | TRBV20-1 | CSLAGYGYTF | TGCAGCCTAGCCGGCTATGGCTACACCTTC
. | . | TRBJ1-2 | TRBV7-9 | CASSQMLLHGYTF | TGTGCCAGCAGCCAGATGTTACTACATGGCTACACCTTC
TRBD2 | . | TRBJ2-1 | TRBV6-6 | CASSYTSGGARNEQFF | TGTGCCAGCAGTTACACTAGCGGGGGGGCGAGAAATGAGCAGTTCTTC
. | . | TRBJ1-5 | TRBV6-5 | CASSYRQNSNQPQHF | TGTGCCAGCAGTTACCGACAGAATAGCAATCAGCCCCAGCATTTT
TRBD1 | once | TRBJ2-2 | TRBV5-1 | CASSMGQGNGELFF | TGCGCCAGCAGCATGGGACAGGGGAACGGGGAGCTGTTTTTT
. | . | TRBJ2-3 | TRBV24-1 | CATSDFGADTQYF | TGTGCCACCAGTGATTTCGGGGCAGATACGCAGTATTTT
TRBD1 | few | TRBJ1-1 | TRBV5-1 | CASRVRTGLNTEAFF | TGCGCCAGCCGGGTAAGGACAGGACTGAACACTGAAGCTTTCTTT